These 28 T cell receptor beta chains originate from one sample sequenced in a study of tumor-infiltrating lymphocytes in primary liver carcinoma. Co-extracting RNA and DNA was done with roughly 17-31 mg of unsorted bulk tissue as input. With 500 ng total RNA as template and a constant-region primer, TCR beta cDNA was made. Amplification in three nested multiplex PCR rounds with slightly modified ARM-PCR gave rise to TCR beta libraries. Rounds one and two of PCR, each of approximately 11 cycles, were primed with TRBV1-TRBV30 forward primers and a C-beta reverse primer. Each CDR3 protein is one row after TCRdb ran MiXCR on the multiplex PCR reads. Of approximately 110,000 distinct CDR3 sequences listed, roughly three fifths were seen once; the top ten hold more than 7%. Sample: liver tumor tissue from sampling region 3. Subset given: tumor region T3, left-lateral pole. The source of these receptors is a woman aged 60-75 years with primary liver carcinoma and hepatitis B virus infection.

This clonotype was seen at least ten times. The chain joins TRBV6-5 to TRBJ2-7; 9 bases are shared with TRBD2. V gave up 3 bases and J gave up 6 bases; unmatched junction bases: 3. Germline V gene sequence: CDR1 MNHEY, CDR2 SVGAGI. This CDR3 spans 13 amino acids. CDR3 sequence: CASSYGLAREQYF. The CDR3 region has the DNA TGTGCCAGCAGTTATGGACTAGCGCGCGAGCAGTACTTC.

This clonotype was seen a single time. With a much larger clone just one base away, this may be a read error. The genes are TRBV5-4 and TRBJ2-5; no definite D call. The ends were cut back, 0 bases at V and 5 bases at J, with 5 bases in the middle. In germline, CDR1 is SGHNT, CDR2 YYREEE (reference sequence). The length of the CDR3 is 12 residues. The CDR3 reads CASSLAQETQYF. CDR3 DNA sequence: TGTGCCAGCAGCTTGGCCCAGGAGACCCAGTACTTC.

A few counts support this clonotype. The chain has TRBV2 and TRBJ2-7, with 10 bases fitting TRBD2. The CDR3 covers 15 residues. The germline gives CDR1 SNHLY, CDR2 FYNNEI. With 6 bases clipped from V and 2 bases from J, the junction kept 7 bases outside the gene matches. The CDR3 bases are TGTGCCAGCAGACCCCGGACTAGCGGTACCTACGAGCAGTACTTC. This sequence encodes CASRPRTSGTYEQYF.

This clonotype was seen ten or more times. V and J are TRBV12-3 or TRBV12-4 and TRBJ2-7; D not certain. This CDR3 is 11 amino acids long. Trimming took 7 bases from V and 6 from J, leaving 10 bases between them. The CDR3 loop reads CASTPGTEQYF. The CDR3 nucleotides are TGTGCCAGCACCCCAGGTACCGAGCAGTACTTC.

The genes are TRBV21-1 and TRBJ2-7; TRBD1 is the table's D call, not checked against the DNA. TRBV21-1 constitutes a pseudogene. The CDR3 contains 11 residues. The CDR3 nucleotides read TGTGCCAGCAGATCGGGGGGCGAGCAGTACTTC. Residues: CASRSGGEQYF.

The V call is TRBV11-2, the J call TRBJ2-1; TRBD2 matches at 11 bases. Judging by the DNA end, TRBJ2-7 fits better; the J call may be wrong. Germline V gene sequence: CDR1 SGHAT, CDR2 FQNNGV. This CDR3 has 16 amino acids. CDR3 protein: CASSYGGLAGGGEQYF. In DNA, the CDR3 is TGTGCCAGCAGCTACGGTGGACTAGCGGGTGGGGGTGAGCAGTACTTC.

The chain couples TRBV20-1 to TRBJ2-3; 9 positions agree with TRBD2. The CDR3 is 14 amino acids. Germline V gives CDR1 DFQATT, CDR2 SNEGSKA (reference sequence). This CDR3 reads CSAQAAGGADTQYF. CDR3 sequence (DNA): TGCAGCGCCCAGGCCGCGGGAGGGGCAGATACGCAGTATTTT.

As for this clonotype: The germline gene is not matched at one end of the junction; a read error may be the cause. V is TRBV11-2 and J is TRBJ2-3; 8 bases are a match to TRBD2. The CDR3 has 16 amino acids. Germline V CDR1 and CDR2: SGHAT, FQNNGV. The DNA of the CDR3 is TGTGCCAGCAGCCATCGTAGCGGGATTTTGTCAGATACACAGTATTTT. Its translation is CASSHRSGILSDTQYF.

Note on this clonotype: Sequence at one end of the junction differs from germline and may be a read error. This chain uses TRBV7-2 with TRBJ2-3; 7 bases map to TRBD2. Per germline, CDR1 SGHTA and CDR2 FQGNSA. The CDR3 is made up of 17 amino acids. The CDR3 spells CASSFGTSAPSTDRQYF. CDR3 nucleotides: TGTGCCAGCAGCTTCGGCACTAGCGCGCCTAGCACAGATAGGCAGTATTTT.

The V and J genes are TRBV11-3 and TRBJ1-1, with 8 bases aligning to TRBD1. Trimming cost V 5 bases and J 11 bases; bases outside gene matches: 7. Germline lookup yields CDR1 SGHNT and CDR2 YENEEA. The CDR3 extends over 12 amino acids. CDR3 region: CASSKDRVQAFF. The CDR3 nucleotides read TGTGCCAGCAGCAAGGACAGGGTGCAGGCTTTCTTT.

This clonotype has ten or more counts. This rearrangement joins TRBV5-1 to TRBJ2-2; D is perhaps TRBD1 (6 bases). CDR3 size: 15 residues. Germline CDR1 reads SGHRS; CDR2 reads YFSETQ. Trimming took off 4 bases at V and 0 bases at J, with 10 bases between the two ends. This CDR3 reads CASSPWTANTGELFF. As DNA, the CDR3 is TGCGCCAGCAGCCCTTGGACAGCGAACACCGGGGAGCTGTTTTTT.

This chain uses TRBV11-1 with TRBJ2-5; D may be TRBD2 (5 bases). Germline V gene lookup returns CDR1 SGHAT and CDR2 FQDESV (reference sequence). V was clipped by 5 bases and J by 1 base, with 17 bases between them. The CDR3 extends over 16 amino acids. The CDR3 DNA sequence: TGTGCCAGCAGCATCGGGATAATCTTCGCCCAAGAGACCCAGTACTTC. Amino acid sequence: CASSIGIIFAQETQYF.

Remarks on this clonotype: This may be a read error: a much more frequent sequence differs by one nucleotide. The chain couples TRBV12-3 or TRBV12-4 to TRBJ2-1; 8 positions agree with TRBD2. The CDR3 has 15 amino acids. Trimming cost V 10 bases and J 5 bases; bases outside gene matches: 13. The CDR3 DNA follows: TGTGCCACGGGGGGGGTAAAAATTACCCACAATGAGCAGTTCTTC. Translation gives CATGGVKITHNEQFF.

This clonotype was seen only a few times. A read error may explain this, as a much larger clone is one base away. The V call is TRBV5-4, the J call TRBJ2-1, with TRBD2 matching 7 bases. This CDR3 spans 13 amino acids. Germline assignment: CDR1 SGHNT and CDR2 YYREEE (reference sequence). The J segment lost 10 bases and the V segment lost 9 bases, leaving 13 bases of the junction unmatched. The CDR3 DNA reads as TGTGCCAACAGTGTTCTAGCGGTTGGAGAGCAGTTCTTC. It translates to CANSVLAVGEQFF.

This clonotype was recorded once. The chain has TRBV9 and TRBJ1-6; D call uncertain. V gave up 0 bases and J gave up 7 bases, with 11 bases separating them. Germline CDR1 SGDLS, CDR2 YYNGEE. The CDR3 is made up of 15 amino acids. CDR3 bases: TGTGCCAGCAGCGTAGACCCATCTCTCAATTCACCCCTCCACTTT. It specifies CASSVDPSLNSPLHF.

This clonotype came up once. A much larger clone differs by one base, so this may be a read error. This chain links TRBV6-1 with TRBJ1-1; 10 nucleotides line up with TRBD1. From germline, CDR1 is MNHNS and CDR2 SASEGT. V was clipped by 11 bases and J by 5 bases; unmatched bases: 11. This CDR3 region has 14 residues. This CDR3 reads CAADRDRGWTEAFF. CDR3 coding DNA: TGTGCCGCCGACCGGGACAGGGGCTGGACTGAAGCTTTCTTT.

A note on this clonotype: One end of the junction varies from germline; a read error may be responsible. V gene TRBV11-2 combines with J gene TRBJ2-5; D possibly corresponds to TRBD1 (5 bases). CDR3 length: 14 residues. The germline gives CDR1 SGHAT, CDR2 FQNNGV. The CDR3 loop is CASSSMTAIEIQYF. CDR3 DNA: TGTGCCAGCAGCTCAATGACAGCGATCGAGATCCAGTACTTC.

This clonotype was seen many times. The rearrangement links TRBV7-9 to TRBJ1-4; 8 bases are shared with TRBD1. J gave up 5 bases and V 5 bases, and 13 bases lay outside the gene matches. Germline lookup yields CDR1 SEHNR and CDR2 FQNEAQ (reference sequence). The CDR3 is 17 amino acids. CDR3 bases: TGTGCCAGCAGCCAATCCTCCCCGGGACAGGCCAATGAAAAACTGTTTTTT. It is translated as CASSQSSPGQANEKLFF.

In this sample, this clonotype turned up many times. The chain employs TRBV29-1 and TRBJ1-1; possibly TRBD1 for D (5 bases). This CDR3 is 12 amino acids long. The ends were cut back, 2 bases at V and 7 bases at J, with 11 bases in the middle. Germline V gene sequence: CDR1 SQVTM, CDR2 ANQGSEA. The CDR3 region is CSVEPREVEAFF. The CDR3 DNA sequence: TGCAGCGTTGAACCCAGGGAGGTTGAAGCTTTCTTT.

This clonotype is medium-sized (0.01 to 0.1%) within its sample. V gene TRBV29-1 combines with J gene TRBJ2-4; TRBD1 agrees at 10 bases. The germline V gene has CDR1 SQVTM and CDR2 ANQGSEA. The CDR3 is made up of 13 amino acids. CDR3 sequence: CSYGDRGKNIQYF. CDR3 bases: TGCAGTTATGGGGACAGGGGCAAAAACATTCAGTACTTC.

V and J are TRBV28 and TRBJ2-1, with D perhaps being TRBD1 or TRBD2 (7 bases each). V lost 6 bases and J 2 bases, leaving 11 bases between the germline ends. The CDR3 has 14 residues. Germline V gene lookup returns CDR1 MDHEN and CDR2 SYDVKM. DNA for the CDR3: TGTGCCAGCAGGGGGGGGACAGCCTACAATGAGCAGTTCTTC. It encodes CASRGGTAYNEQFF.

As concerns this clonotype: A clone one base away is much larger, so this may be a read error. The chain links TRBV10-2 to TRBJ2-2; TRBD2 matches 11 bases. This CDR3 spans 15 amino acids. Germline CDR1 and CDR2: WSHSY and SAAADI. The CDR3 here is CASRETSGNTGVLFF. DNA of the CDR3: TGCGCCAGCAGGGAGACTAGCGGGAACACCGGGGTGCTGTTTTTT.

There are a few counts of this clonotype. The V gene is TRBV5-1, the J gene TRBJ1-6, with D unresolved. Trimming left V 1 base short and J 6 bases short, with 8 bases between. The CDR3 is 14 amino acids. Germline CDR1 and CDR2: SGHRS and YFSETQ. In DNA, the CDR3 is TGCGCCAGCAGCTTGAGAGGGAGTAATTCACCCCTCCACTTT. Encoded protein: CASSLRGSNSPLHF. Complete variable domain (other parts from reference TRBV5-1 and TRBJ1-6): KAGVTQTPRYLIKTRGQQVTLSCSPISGHRSVSWYQQTPGQGLQFLFEYFSETQRNKGNFPGRFSGRQFSNSRSEMNVSTLELGDSALYLCASSLRGSNSPLHFGNGTRLTVT.

This sequence joins TRBV4-1 and TRBJ2-7; no clear D gene. Germline V lookup: CDR1 MGHRA, CDR2 YSYEKL. CDR3 length: 14 amino acids. The CDR3 sequence is CTSSQAVAPYEQYF. The CDR3 coding sequence is TGCACAAGCAGCCAAGCTGTTGCCCCCTACGAGCAGTACTTC.

This clonotype was counted once. The junction shows a germline mismatch at one end, possibly a read error. V is TRBV5-1 and J is TRBJ1-4, with unresolved D. Germline CDR1 and CDR2: SGHRS and YFSETQ. The CDR3 consists of 15 residues. CDR3 region: CASGLGGSSNEKLFF. For the CDR3, the DNA is TGCGCCAGCGGCTTGGGCGGATCATCAAATGAAAAACTGTTTTTT. Complete variable domain (other parts from reference TRBV5-1 and TRBJ1-4): KAGVTQTPRYLIKTRGQQVTLSCSPISGHRSVSWYQQTPGQGLQFLFEYFSETQRNKGNFPGRFSGRQFSNSRSEMNVSTLELGDSALYLCASGLGGSSNEKLFFGSGTQLSVL.

V gene TRBV5-5 combines with J gene TRBJ2-1; D is uncertain. CDR1 and CDR2 (germline): SGHKS, YYEKEE (reference sequence). V shed 1 base and J shed 2 bases, with 10 bases lying between them. CDR3 size: 15 residues. The CDR3 bases are TGTGCCAGCAGCTTGCAGCAGGATCCCTACAATGAGCAGTTCTTC. It codes for CASSLQQDPYNEQFF.

By sample fraction, this clonotype is medium-sized. V is TRBV7-8 and J is TRBJ2-2; D ambiguous. The CDR3 runs 12 residues. From germline, CDR1 is SGHVS and CDR2 FQNEAQ. With 1 base removed from V and 7 bases from J, the gap between germline ends came to 4 bases. CDR3 sequence reads: CASSLEVGELFF. CDR3 coding DNA: TGTGCCAGCAGCTTAGAGGTCGGGGAGCTGTTTTTT.

On this clonotype itself: At one end, the junction sequence differs from germline, possibly due to a read error. This chain joins TRBV11-2 and TRBJ2-5; D is possibly TRBD2 (7 bases). The CDR3 totals 14 residues. The V gene's germline CDR1 is SGHAT and CDR2 FQNNGV. Here the CDR3 reads CASSRRGLQEAQYF. The CDR3 DNA sequence: TGTGCCAGCAGTAGGCGGGGGCTACAAGAGGCCCAGTACTTC.